This entry describes one T cell receptor beta chain. What it binds is unknown. This sample was taken from a study of T cells expressing NK-cell markers. Study details: According to the study, TCR beta repertoires originated from sorted CD3+CD56+NKG2C+, CD3+CD56+NKG2C- and CD3+CD56-NKG2C+ T cells.

Points from the study as a whole: The CD3+CD56-NKG2C+ fraction of a handful of donors was also led by these clonotypes.

cDNA encoding TCR beta was synthesized via 5'RACE template switching incorporating UMIs. With the 5' RACE reads reprocessed, TCRdb shows one record per CDR3 protein and no DNA. The sample totals about half a million distinct CDR3 sequences; its top ten clones hold under 1.5%. The CDR3 consists of 14 residues. Per germline, CDR1 LNHDA and CDR2 SQIVND (reference sequence). The TCR was taken from a woman in her 50s in good health. This chain connects TRBV19 to TRBJ2-7; TCRdb lists TRBD1, though no DNA is available to test this call. The sample comprised blood T cells: a sorted CD56 or NKG2C T cell subset, CD4+ or CD8+ T cells, or bulk PBMC T cells (not recorded which). CDR3 in amino acids: CASSETGQTYEQYF.